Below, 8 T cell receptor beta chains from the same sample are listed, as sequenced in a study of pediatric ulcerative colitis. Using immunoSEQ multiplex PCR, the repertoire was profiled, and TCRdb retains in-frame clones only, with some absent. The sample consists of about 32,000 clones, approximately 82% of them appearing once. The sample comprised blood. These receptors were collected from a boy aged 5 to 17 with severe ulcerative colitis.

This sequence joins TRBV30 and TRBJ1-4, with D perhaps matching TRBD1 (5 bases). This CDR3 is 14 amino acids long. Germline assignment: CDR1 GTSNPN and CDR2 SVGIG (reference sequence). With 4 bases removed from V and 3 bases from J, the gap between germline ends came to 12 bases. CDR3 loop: CAWTVGGPNEKLFF. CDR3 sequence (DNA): TGTGCCTGGACCGTCGGGGGTCCTAATGAAAAACTGTTTTTT.

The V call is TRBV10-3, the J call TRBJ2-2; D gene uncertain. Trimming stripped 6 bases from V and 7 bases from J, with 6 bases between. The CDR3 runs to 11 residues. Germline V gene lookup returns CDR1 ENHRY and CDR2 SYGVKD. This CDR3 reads CAISGDGELFF. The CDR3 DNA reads TGTGCCATCAGCGGAGACGGGGAGCTGTTTTTT.

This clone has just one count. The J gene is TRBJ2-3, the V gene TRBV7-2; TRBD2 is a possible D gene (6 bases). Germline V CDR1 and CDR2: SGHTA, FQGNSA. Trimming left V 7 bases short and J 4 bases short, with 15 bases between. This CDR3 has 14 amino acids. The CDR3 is CASNIDGGPDTQYF. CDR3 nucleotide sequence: TGTGCCAGCAACATCGACGGGGGTCCAGATACGCAGTATTTT.

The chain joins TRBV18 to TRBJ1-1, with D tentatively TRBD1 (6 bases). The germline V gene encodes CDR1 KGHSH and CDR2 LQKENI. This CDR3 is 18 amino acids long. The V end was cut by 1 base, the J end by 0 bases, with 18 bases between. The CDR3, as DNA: TGTGCCAGCTCACCACAAGGGGGGGGTACCTCCATGAACACTGAAGCTTTCTTT. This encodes CASSPQGGGTSMNTEAFF.

DNA for the CDR3: TGTGCCAGCAGCTTAGAAGGCCGGGCCCTGGGGGTCACTGAAGCTTTCTTT. Protein sequence: CASSLEGRALGVTEAFF. V gene TRBV7-9 combines with J gene TRBJ1-1; weak D call: TRBD1 (5 bases). This CDR3 has 17 amino acids. The germline V and J ends were trimmed by 1 base and 4 bases, with 19 bases remaining between them. Germline V gene sequence: CDR1 SEHNR, CDR2 FQNEAQ (reference sequence).

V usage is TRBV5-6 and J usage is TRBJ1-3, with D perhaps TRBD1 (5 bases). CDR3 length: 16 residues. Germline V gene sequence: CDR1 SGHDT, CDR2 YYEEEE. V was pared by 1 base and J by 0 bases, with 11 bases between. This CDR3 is CASSLYTGYSGNTIYF. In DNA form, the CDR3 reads TGTGCCAGCAGCTTGTATACAGGCTACTCTGGAAACACCATATATTTT.

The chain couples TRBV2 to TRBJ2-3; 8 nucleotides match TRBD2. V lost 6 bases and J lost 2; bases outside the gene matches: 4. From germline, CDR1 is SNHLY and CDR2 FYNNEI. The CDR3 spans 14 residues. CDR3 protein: CASRQRGLTDTQYF. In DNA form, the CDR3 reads TGTGCCAGCAGGCAGCGGGGGCTCACAGATACGCAGTATTTT.

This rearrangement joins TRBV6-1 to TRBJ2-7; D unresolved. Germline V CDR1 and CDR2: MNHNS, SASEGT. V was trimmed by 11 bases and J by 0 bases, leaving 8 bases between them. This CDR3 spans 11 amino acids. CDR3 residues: CASLGSYEQYF. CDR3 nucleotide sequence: TGTGCCTCCCTCGGCTCCTACGAGCAGTACTTC.